What follows describes a single T cell receptor beta chain. The data originate from a study of T cell responses to AZD1222 COVID-19 vaccine. The assay was immunoSEQ multiplex PCR, and TCRdb's table has in-frame clones only and misses some. The repertoire has approximately 100,000 clones, around nine tenths of them found once; the top ten carry less than 15%. Germline V gene lookup returns CDR1 DFQATT and CDR2 SNEGSKA (reference sequence). V lost 3 bases and J lost 4; bases outside the gene matches: 14. The CDR3 sequence is 16 residues long. The sequence came from an adult in good health. The chain recombines TRBV20-1 with TRBJ1-2; 7 bases are shared with TRBD1. Sequenced material: peripheral blood, taken on day 0 of AZD1222 vaccination. CDR3 coding DNA: TGCAGTGCTAGTTGGTTGATTGGTGCAGGGGGCTATGGCTACACCTTC. Protein sequence: CSASWLIGAGGYGYTF.